This TCR beta chain appears in the sequencing data of a study of PD-1 and CTLA-4 blockade in melanoma. Germline CDR1 MNHEY, CDR2 SVGAGI. V dropped 2 bases and J dropped 8 bases, with 12 bases sitting between them. There are 14 residues in the CDR3. The method was immunoSEQ multiplex PCR; TCRdb's version includes in-frame clones alone and lacks a portion of them. This sample has 30,000 or so clones; about 91% occur once, and the top ten carry roughly 9%. This sample comprised CD8+ T cells from peripheral blood, obtained from a patient given anti-PD-1 treatment. V and J are TRBV6-5 and TRBJ1-4; D is uncertain. The source of this sequence is a human donor with melanoma. CDR3 residues: CASSYVDPREKLFF. The CDR3 DNA is TGTGCCAGCAGTTACGTGGACCCGAGAGAAAAACTGTTTTTT.